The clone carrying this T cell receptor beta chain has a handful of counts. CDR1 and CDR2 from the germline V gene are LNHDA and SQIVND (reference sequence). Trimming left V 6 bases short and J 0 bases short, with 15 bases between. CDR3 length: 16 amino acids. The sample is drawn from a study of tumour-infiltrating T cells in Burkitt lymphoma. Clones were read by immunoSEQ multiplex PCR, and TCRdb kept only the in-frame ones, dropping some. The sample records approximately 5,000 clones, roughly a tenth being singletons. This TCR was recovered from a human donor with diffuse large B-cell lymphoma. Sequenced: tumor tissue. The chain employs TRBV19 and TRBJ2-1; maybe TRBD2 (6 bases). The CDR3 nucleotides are TGTGCCAGTAGGGGCCGGGACTCGAGCTCCTACAATGAGCAGTTCTTC. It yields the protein CASRGRDSSSYNEQFF.